The source of this TCR beta chain is a study of shared clonotypes between healthy human individuals. Study findings and constraints: Clonotypes shared by all four sorted-subset donors had higher generation probabilities than non-shared clonotypes.

The naive CD8 subset, CD45RO-negative cells positively selected for CCR7, excluded terminally differentiated effector memory CD45RA+ cells. Deep was the level at which the assay was run. The protocol was immunoSEQ multiplex PCR, while the TCRdb copy is restricted to in-frame clones and leaves out a portion. The sample records around 560,000 clones, 90% to 95% being singletons. About this clone: No antigen is known for it.

The CDR3 loop spans 17 amino acids. CDR1 and CDR2 from the germline V gene are SEHNR and FQNEAQ (reference sequence). V dropped 4 bases and J dropped 3 bases, with 20 bases sitting between them. The chain recombines TRBV7-9 with TRBJ2-3, with no clear D. The specimen sequenced was naive CD8+ T cells sorted from blood. This receptor was obtained from a woman aged 25-40 years in good health. The CDR3 spells CASSSTDGEGFTDTQYF. CDR3 nucleotides: TGTGCCAGCAGCTCCACCGATGGGGAAGGTTTTACAGATACGCAGTATTTT. Combining the CDR3 with reference TRBV7-9 and TRBJ2-3 gives the whole variable domain DTGVSQNPRHKITKRGQNVTFRCDPISEHNRLYWYRQTLGQGPEFLTYFQNEAQLEKSRLLSDRFSAERPKGSFSTLEIQRTEQGDSAMYLCASSSTDGEGFTDTQYFGPGTRLTVL.